A single sample is the source of the 9 T cell receptor gamma chains below, sequenced in a study of γδ T cells in repeated Plasmodium falciparum infection (dated by TCRdb to 2020 to 2023). Library preparation used multiplex PCR. Sequencing instrument: Illumina MiSeq. In TCRdb, clones were called once more from the public reads by CATT, and rows of identical DNA were later combined. Across this sample there are tens of thousands of gamma-chain clones, with under 3% seen only once. Of the sample, around a third falls within the top ten clones. For bulk TCR repertoire analysis, Vgamma9/Vdelta2+ and Vdelta2-negative gammadelta T cell populations were isolated by flow sorting from peripheral blood mononuclear cells. Sequencing used gamma-delta T cells from blood. These receptors came from a pool of human donors (malaria-infected and uninfected, not separated).

This clone appeared many times. This likely stems from a read error, as it lies one base from a far larger clone. The same CDR3 arises from other DNA sequences in this sample as well. The chain has TRGV9 and TRGJP. The J gene, not given by TCRdb, was assigned here from a germline match of the nucleotide sequence. There are 17 residues in the CDR3. The germline gives CDR1 GITISATS, CDR2 ISYDGTV (reference sequence). Written as DNA, the CDR3 is TGTGCCCTGTGGGAGGTGCGAAAAGAGTTGGGCAAAAAAATCAAGGTATTT. Amino acid sequence: CALWEVRKELGKKIKVF.

This clone has ten or more counts. This DNA translates differently at residue 3 from the TCRdb protein, which is that of a much larger clone; a read error is likely, and the protein shown is the DNA's own translation. The chain recombines TRGV4 with TRGJ1 or TRGJ2. TCRdb carries no J gene annotation; the J gene was assigned here by matching the DNA with germline. The CDR3 length is 13 residues. Germline V lookup: CDR1 EGSTGY, CDR2 YDSYTSSV. This chain's CDR3 is CAIWDAPYYKKLF. Written as DNA, the CDR3 is TGTGCCATCTGGGATGCGCCTTATTATAAGAAACTCTTT.

This clone was seen once. The DNA is left out, because the CDR3 cannot be placed on it with certainty; the CDR3 is given as TCRdb lists it. V gene assignment gives TRGV4, but the J gene was left uncalled. The germline CDR1 and CDR2 sequences are EGSTGY and YDSYTSSV. The CDR3 is made up of 30 amino acids, end residues included. The CDR3 reads CATWMAVIRNSLAVEQHLLSQVSIGRIQHF.

This chain joins TRGV9 and TRGJ1 or TRGJ2. No J segment appears in TCRdb, so it was assigned here by matching the sequence to germline. Germline V gene data show CDR1 as GITISATS and CDR2 as ISYDGTV (reference sequence). There are 9 residues in the CDR3. CDR3 sequence (DNA): TGTGCAAGGGGCAGCAAGAAACTCTTT. This codes for CARGSKKLF.

The table lists this clone with a few counts. TCRdb attributes to this sequence the protein of a much larger clone, which differs from the DNA translation at residue 6; a read error is likely, and the protein displayed is translated from the DNA. The chain is built from TRGV4 and TRGJ1 or TRGJ2. TCRdb does not report a J gene; here it was assigned by matching the DNA to germline references. The germline gives CDR1 EGSTGY, CDR2 YDSYTSSV. The CDR3 consists of 10 residues. The CDR3 sequence: CATWEPKKLF. The DNA of the CDR3 is TGTGCCACTTGGGAGCCTAAGAAACTCTTT.

This clone appeared a few times. TCRdb assigns this DNA the protein of a much larger clone, which departs from its translation at residue 7; this likely reflects a read error, and the protein shown comes from translating the DNA. The V call is TRGV9, the J call TRGJP2. The J gene, left out of TCRdb, was set here by checking the DNA against germline. Looked up from germline, CDR1 is GITISATS and CDR2 is ISYDGTV (reference sequence). Trimming cost V 4 bases and J 0 bases; bases outside gene matches: 11. The CDR3 consists of 17 residues. CDR3 DNA sequence: TGTGCCTTGTGGGATGAAACGCAATATAGTAGTGATTGGATCAAGACGTTT. This codes for CALWDETQYSSDWIKTF.

On this clone: This DNA's translation and the protein TCRdb lists, from a much larger clone, do not match at residue 2, likely due to a read error; the protein shown is translated from the DNA. The V call is TRGV9, the J call TRGJ1 or TRGJ2. Matching the DNA to germline supplied the J gene, which TCRdb does not give. The CDR3 extends over 13 amino acids. CDR1 is GITISATS, CDR2 ISYDGTV, per germline (reference sequence). In nucleotides, the CDR3 is TGTACCTTGTGGGAGGTTCGAGGTTATAAGAAACTCTTT. It is translated as CTLWEVRGYKKLF.

Notes on this clone: For this DNA, TCRdb reports the protein of a much larger clone, which diverges at residue 7, most likely from a read error; the protein presented here is translated directly from the DNA. This chain connects TRGV9 to TRGJ1 or TRGJ2. The J gene, absent from TCRdb, was called here by matching the DNA to germline. Germline V lookup: CDR1 GITISATS, CDR2 ISYDGTV (reference sequence). The CDR3 is 14 amino acids. Germline trimming cut 0 bases from V and 7 bases from J; bases unmatched to any gene: 9. In DNA, the CDR3 is TGTGCCTTGTGGGAGGTGGCACCGGGGTATAAGAAACTCTTT. This sequence encodes CALWEVAPGYKKLF.

In regard to this clone: The protein held in TCRdb is that of a much larger clone and does not match this DNA's translation at residue 5, likely because of a read error; the protein shown is translated from the DNA. The chain recombines TRGV4 with TRGJ1 or TRGJ2. No J segment appears in TCRdb, so it was assigned here by matching the sequence to germline. CDR3 size: 13 residues. Germline CDR1 reads EGSTGY; CDR2 reads YDSYTSSV. The CDR3 DNA follows: TGTGCCACCTGGGGTGGGCCTCGGTATAAGAAACTCTTT. Residues: CATWGGPRYKKLF.